This TCR beta chain stems from a study of blood T cell repertoires in COVID-19. Original data processing: By means of reference gene primer amplification, nucleated cell counts were estimated. Some clones are missing from TCRdb's copy, which holds only in-frame ones; the method was immunoSEQ multiplex PCR. The V and J calls and clone size are taken from that table; D and trimming were inferred from the DNA. The sample lists 230,000 or so clones, approximately 84% occurring once. There are 15 residues in the CDR3. The germline V gene encodes CDR1 GTSNPN and CDR2 SVGIG (reference sequence). The V and J ends lost 1 base and 2 bases respectively, with 14 bases between them. This clone was seen just once.

The sample was peripheral blood. The sequence derives from a man in his forties or fifties with active or convalescent COVID-19. The V and J genes are TRBV30 and TRBJ1-1; D unclear. CDR3 coding DNA: TGTGCCTGGAGTGAAAACCTACAGCAAAACACTGAAGCTTTCTTT. The encoded protein is CAWSENLQQNTEAFF.